One and the same sample provided the 2 T cell receptor beta chains below, sequenced in a study of post-analysis software for immune sequencing data. Study-wide points: Patients carried five TRBV segments more frequently than controls did, and TRBV5-6, TRBV5-1 and TRBV20-1 were among them.

Their antigens remain unidentified. Incorporated into the TCR beta cDNA libraries were unique molecular identifiers, which served to reduce PCR and sequencing biases. TCRdb passed the PCR reads through MiXCR, listing each CDR3 protein once. Among a few hundred thousand distinct CDR3 sequences listed, 36% were seen once. The sequencing input was blood. The receptors originated from a girl between 5 and 17 years old with multiple sclerosis.

Concerning this clonotype: The germline gene is not matched at one end of the junction; a read error may be the cause. The chain is built from TRBV20-1 and TRBJ2-7; 9 nucleotides agree with TRBD1. CDR1 and CDR2 (germline): DFQATT, SNEGSKA (reference sequence). CDR3 length: 12 residues. The DNA of the CDR3 is TGCAGTGCTAGACCCACCCGGGACAGGGATTTCTTC. Translated, it gives CSARPTRDRDFF.

This clonotype is a singleton in its sample. V usage is TRBV5-6 and J usage is TRBJ2-4, with 7 positions matching TRBD2. Unmatched junction bases numbered 9, after V lost 0 bases and J lost 0 bases. The V gene's germline CDR1 is SGHDT and CDR2 YYEEEE. This CDR3 spans 18 amino acids. CDR3 bases: TGTGCCAGCAGCTTGGCGGGGGGACTACTCTTAGCCAAAAACATTCAGTACTTC. Translating gives CASSLAGGLLLAKNIQYF.